Sequencing of this TCR beta chain was carried out in a study of T cell responses to AZD1222 COVID-19 vaccine. V lost 4 bases and J 9 bases, leaving 22 bases between the germline ends. Germline lookup yields CDR1 LGHDT and CDR2 YNNKEL (reference sequence). The CDR3 is 16 amino acids. Clones were read by immunoSEQ multiplex PCR, and TCRdb kept only the in-frame ones, dropping some. The sample carries 120,000 or so clones, approximately 88% recorded once. Source: peripheral blood, taken on day 0 of AZD1222 vaccination. The sequence derives from an adult in good health. V gene TRBV3-1 (or the pseudogene TRBV3-2) combines with J gene TRBJ2-1, with no clear D. CDR3 nucleotide sequence: TGTGCCAGCAGCCCAGACTCGGCCACCTCGTGGGGTGAGCAGTTCTTC. This gives the protein CASSPDSATSWGEQFF.